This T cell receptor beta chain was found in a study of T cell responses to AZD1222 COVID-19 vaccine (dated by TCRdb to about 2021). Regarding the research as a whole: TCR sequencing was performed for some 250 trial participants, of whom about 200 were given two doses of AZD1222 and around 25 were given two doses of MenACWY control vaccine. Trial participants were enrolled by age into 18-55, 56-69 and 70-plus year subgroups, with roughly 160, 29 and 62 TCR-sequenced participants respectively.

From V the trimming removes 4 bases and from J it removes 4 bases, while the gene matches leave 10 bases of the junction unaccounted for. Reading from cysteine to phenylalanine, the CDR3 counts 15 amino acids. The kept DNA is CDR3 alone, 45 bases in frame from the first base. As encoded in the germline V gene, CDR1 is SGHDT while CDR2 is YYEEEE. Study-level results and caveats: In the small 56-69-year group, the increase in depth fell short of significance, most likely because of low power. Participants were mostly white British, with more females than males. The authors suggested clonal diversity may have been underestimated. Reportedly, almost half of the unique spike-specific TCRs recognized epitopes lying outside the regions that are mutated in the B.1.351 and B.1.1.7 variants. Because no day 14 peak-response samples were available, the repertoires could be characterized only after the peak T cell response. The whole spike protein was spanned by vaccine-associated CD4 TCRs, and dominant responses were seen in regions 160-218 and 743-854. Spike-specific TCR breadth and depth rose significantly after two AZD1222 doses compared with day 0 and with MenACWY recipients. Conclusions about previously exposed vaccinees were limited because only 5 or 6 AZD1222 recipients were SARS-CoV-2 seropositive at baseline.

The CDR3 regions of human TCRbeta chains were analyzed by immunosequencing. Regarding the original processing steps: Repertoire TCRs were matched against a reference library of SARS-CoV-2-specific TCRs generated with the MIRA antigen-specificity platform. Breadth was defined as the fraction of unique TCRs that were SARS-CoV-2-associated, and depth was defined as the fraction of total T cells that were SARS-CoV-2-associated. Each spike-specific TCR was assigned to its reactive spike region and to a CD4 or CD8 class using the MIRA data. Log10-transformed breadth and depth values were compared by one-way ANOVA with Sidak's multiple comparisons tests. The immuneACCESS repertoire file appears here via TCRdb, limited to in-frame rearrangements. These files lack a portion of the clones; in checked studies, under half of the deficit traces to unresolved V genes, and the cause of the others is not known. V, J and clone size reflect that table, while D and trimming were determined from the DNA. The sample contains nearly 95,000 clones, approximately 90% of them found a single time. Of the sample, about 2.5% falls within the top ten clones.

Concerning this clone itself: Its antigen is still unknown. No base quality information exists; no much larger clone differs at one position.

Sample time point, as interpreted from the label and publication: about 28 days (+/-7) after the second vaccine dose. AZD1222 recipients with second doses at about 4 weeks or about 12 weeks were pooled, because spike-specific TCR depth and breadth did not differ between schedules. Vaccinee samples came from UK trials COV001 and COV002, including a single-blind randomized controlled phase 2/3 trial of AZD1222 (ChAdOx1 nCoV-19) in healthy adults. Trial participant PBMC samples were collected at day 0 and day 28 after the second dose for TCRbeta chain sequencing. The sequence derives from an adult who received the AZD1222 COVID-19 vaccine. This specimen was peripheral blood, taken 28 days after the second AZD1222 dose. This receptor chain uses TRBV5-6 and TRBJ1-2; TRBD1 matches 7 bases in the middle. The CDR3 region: CASSPFDRVGYGYTF. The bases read TGTGCCAGCAGCCCGTTTGACAGGGTGGGCTATGGCTACACCTTC.